A single sample gave rise to the 22 T cell receptor beta chains below, sequenced in a study of T cell responses to AZD1222 COVID-19 vaccine. TCRdb's table, derived via immunoSEQ multiplex PCR, lists solely in-frame clones and lacks some. The sample records fewer than 65,000 clones, roughly 82% being singletons. The sample here was peripheral blood, taken on day 0 of AZD1222 vaccination. The source is an adult in good health.

This chain links TRBV7-9 with TRBJ1-5; D unresolved. This CDR3 is 13 amino acids long. Trimming pared 5 bases from V and 7 bases from J, leaving 12 bases between. Germline CDR1 SEHNR, CDR2 FQNEAQ (reference sequence). Here the CDR3 reads CASSAYKGQPQHF. The CDR3 bases are TGTGCCAGCAGCGCCTACAAAGGGCAGCCCCAGCATTTT.

The chain combines TRBV10-3 with TRBJ2-1; the D call may be TRBD1 or TRBD2 (5 bases each). This CDR3 has 15 amino acids. Deletions cut 4 bases from V and 4 bases from J, with 14 bases between. Per the germline V gene, CDR1 is ENHRY and CDR2 is SYGVKD. CDR3 loop: CAISGSVGDYNEQFF. The CDR3 DNA sequence: TGTGCCATCAGTGGGAGCGTGGGGGATTACAATGAGCAGTTCTTC.

The V call is TRBV11-2, the J call TRBJ2-7, with 11 bases identical to TRBD2. CDR3 length: 18 residues. Germline V gene lookup returns CDR1 SGHAT and CDR2 FQNNGV. With 2 bases clipped from V and 5 bases from J, the junction kept 14 bases outside the gene matches. CDR3 in amino acids: CASSLRLDPLAGVHEQYV. The DNA of the CDR3 is TGTGCCAGCAGCTTACGCCTGGATCCACTAGCGGGAGTTCACGAGCAGTACGTC.

The chain links TRBV4-3 to TRBJ1-4; no clear D. Trimming took off 0 bases at V and 0 bases at J, with 11 bases between the two ends. From germline, CDR1 is LGHNA and CDR2 YSLEER. The CDR3 is 17 amino acids. The CDR3 bases are TGCGCCAGCAGCCAAGAGACCCGAGCTGCAACTAATGAAAAACTGTTTTTT. It yields the protein CASSQETRAATNEKLFF.

A few counts support this clone. This chain connects TRBV12-3 or TRBV12-4 to TRBJ2-2, with D hard to call. The CDR3 totals 13 residues. The V gene lost 6 bases and the J gene lost 4 bases, with 9 bases spanning the gap. Here the CDR3 reads CASSPRSTGELFF. As DNA, the CDR3 is TGTGCCAGCAGCCCCCGATCCACCGGGGAGCTGTTTTTT.

J is TRBJ2-7 and V is TRBV25-1; perhaps TRBD1 as D (6 bases). The CDR3 sequence is 12 residues long. Germline assignment: CDR1 MGHDK and CDR2 SYGVNS. The V and J ends lost 6 bases and 4 bases respectively, with 10 bases between them. The CDR3 protein is CASSRGSYEQYF. CDR3 in DNA: TGTGCCAGCAGCAGGGGCTCTTACGAGCAGTACTTC.

This clone was recorded a few times. The chain joins TRBV12-5 to TRBJ2-2, with unresolved D. This CDR3 is built from 12 residues. V was clipped by 6 bases and J by 6 bases, with 8 bases between them. CDR1 is LGHNT, CDR2 FRNRAP, per germline. The CDR3, as DNA: TGTGCTAGTGGAGCGAGAGCCGGGGAGCTGTTTTTT. Translation: CASGARAGELFF.

The chain combines TRBV28 with TRBJ1-1; D is unresolved. This CDR3 has 13 amino acids. V dropped 6 bases and J dropped 1 base, with 9 bases sitting between them. Germline values: CDR1 MDHEN, CDR2 SYDVKM. The chain's CDR3 is CASSLPTNTEAFF. In nucleotides, the CDR3 is TGTGCCAGCAGCCTCCCCACGAACACTGAAGCTTTCTTT.

The genes are TRBV7-9 and TRBJ1-1; 7 bases are a match to TRBD1. CDR3 length: 13 residues. V was pared by 4 bases and J by 4 bases, with 3 bases of the junction left unmatched. The germline V gene has CDR1 SEHNR and CDR2 FQNEAQ (reference sequence). The CDR3 coding sequence is TGTGCCAGCAGCTACAGGGGTGGCACTGAAGCTTTCTTT. The encoded protein is CASSYRGGTEAFF.

The J gene is TRBJ1-2, the V gene TRBV19, with a weak D call TRBD1 (6 bases). With 6 bases removed from V and 1 base from J, the gap between germline ends came to 12 bases. CDR3 length: 14 amino acids. CDR1 is LNHDA, CDR2 SQIVND, per germline (reference sequence). CDR3 nucleotides: TGTGCCAGTAGCGCCGACAGGTTTAACTATGGCTACACCTTC. Its protein product is CASSADRFNYGYTF.

The chain uses TRBV9 and TRBJ1-2; tentative D call: TRBD1 (5 bases). Germline V gene lookup returns CDR1 SGDLS and CDR2 YYNGEE. CDR3 length equals 13 residues. V dropped 2 bases and J dropped 7 bases, with 12 bases sitting between them. Here the CDR3 reads CASSVAGSTGYTF. CDR3 DNA: TGTGCCAGCAGCGTCGCAGGGTCGACTGGCTACACCTTC.

The rearrangement joins TRBV5-8 to TRBJ1-2, with TRBD1 identical over 9 bases. The CDR3 totals 14 residues. V lost 4 bases, J lost 7 bases, and 8 bases stayed unmatched. Germline values: CDR1 SGHTS, CDR2 YDEGEE. The CDR3 protein is CASSTDRGVGGYTF. CDR3 DNA: TGTGCCAGCAGCACCGACAGGGGGGTCGGTGGCTACACCTTC.

This chain connects TRBV9 to TRBJ1-1, with a weak D call TRBD1 (6 bases). Germline CDR1 is SGDLS and CDR2 is YYNGEE. Trimming took off 4 bases at V and 1 base at J, with 11 bases between the two ends. The CDR3 extends over 14 amino acids. The CDR3 sequence: CASSPQTGNTEAFF. In DNA form, the CDR3 reads TGTGCCAGCAGCCCACAGACAGGGAACACTGAAGCTTTCTTT.

The V call is TRBV5-5, the J call TRBJ2-5, with D perhaps matching TRBD1 (6 bases). Germline CDR1 is SGHKS and CDR2 is YYEKEE (reference sequence). V was cut by 1 base and J by 4 bases, with 8 bases left in between. This CDR3 is built from 13 residues. In DNA, the CDR3 is TGTGCCAGCAGCTTGACAGGGTCAGAGACCCAGTACTTC. As protein: CASSLTGSETQYF.

The chain couples TRBV19 to TRBJ1-1; D not resolved. In germline, CDR1 is LNHDA, CDR2 SQIVND (reference sequence). The CDR3 covers 13 residues. V lost 3 bases to trimming and J lost 0 bases, with 5 bases between them. CDR3 sequence reads: CASSILMNTEAFF. The CDR3 bases are TGTGCCAGTAGTATTCTCATGAACACTGAAGCTTTCTTT.

The chain joins TRBV18 to TRBJ1-1; maybe TRBD1 (6 bases). Trimming removed 3 bases at V and 1 base at J, with 12 bases between. The CDR3 loop spans 15 amino acids. Germline V gene data show CDR1 as KGHSH and CDR2 as LQKENI. Here the CDR3 reads CASSPPGGRNTEAFF. The CDR3 region has the DNA TGTGCCAGCTCACCGCCCGGGGGCCGGAACACTGAAGCTTTCTTT.

V is TRBV11-3 and J is TRBJ2-1; 8 nucleotides agree with TRBD1. Per the germline V gene, CDR1 is SGHNT and CDR2 is YENEEA. This CDR3 has 15 amino acids. Unmatched junction bases numbered 9, after V lost 4 bases and J lost 7 bases. For the CDR3, the DNA is TGTGCCAGCAGCTATGGACAGGGATTTACGAATGAGCAGTTCTTC. It encodes CASSYGQGFTNEQFF.

This clone has at least ten counts. The V call is TRBV6-2 or TRBV6-3, the J call TRBJ1-1; D is ambiguous. V lost 2 bases, J lost 7 bases, and 8 bases lay in between. Germline CDR1 reads MNHEY; CDR2 reads SVGEGT. This CDR3 region has 12 residues. This chain's CDR3 is CASSYQWGEAFF. CDR3 DNA: TGTGCCAGCAGTTACCAGTGGGGTGAAGCTTTCTTT.

This sequence joins TRBV24-1 and TRBJ2-2; 9 bases map to TRBD1. The CDR3 extends over 15 amino acids. V shed 6 bases and J 7 bases; nucleotides not matched to a gene: 8. Germline loops: CDR1 KGHDR, CDR2 SFDVKD. The CDR3 DNA sequence: TGTGCCACCAGTCACCCGGGACAGGGTAACGGGGAGCTGTTTTTT. As protein: CATSHPGQGNGELFF.

This clone was detected a few times. At the DNA level, this CDR3 is encoded by other sequences in the same sample as well. The chain joins TRBV7-2 to TRBJ2-1; no firm D call. The CDR3 contains 15 residues. Trimming cost V 5 bases and J 1 base, with 12 bases left between them. Germline V CDR1 and CDR2: SGHTA, FQGNSA. CDR3 DNA: TGTGCCAGCAGCCCCCTTCAAGGATCCTACAATGAGCAGTTCTTC. It translates to CASSPLQGSYNEQFF.

This clone appeared a single time. The chain is built from TRBV2 and TRBJ2-5; D call uncertain. The CDR3 spans 12 residues. Trimming took off 5 bases at V and 5 bases at J, with 9 bases between the two ends. CDR1 is SNHLY, CDR2 FYNNEI, per germline. The CDR3 nucleotides are TGTGCCAGCAGTCGATCTCCGGAGACCCAGTACTTC. Protein: CASSRSPETQYF.

The genes are TRBV25-1 and TRBJ2-7; the D is unclear. The CDR3 covers 12 residues. V dropped 0 bases and J dropped 3 bases, with 3 bases sitting between them. Germline-derived CDR1 and CDR2 are MGHDK and SYGVNS. The CDR3 loop is CASSEYGYEQYF. CDR3 DNA: TGTGCCAGCAGTGAATATGGCTACGAGCAGTACTTC.